The present TCR beta chain was sequenced within a study of blood T cell repertoires in COVID-19. Trimming took off 8 bases at V and 10 bases at J, with 17 bases between the two ends. The CDR3 spans 12 residues. CDR1 is LGHDT, CDR2 YNNKEL, per germline (reference sequence). Here immunoSEQ multiplex PCR was the method, and the copy in TCRdb shows in-frame clones only, minus some. The sample yields approximately 230,000 clones, 85% to 90% seen once. This receptor was obtained from a man aged 40-55 years who had recovered from COVID-19. The sequenced material came from PBMCs or T cells enriched from blood (not recorded which). The rearrangement uses TRBV3-1 (or the pseudogene TRBV3-2) and TRBJ1-1; no reliable D call. This CDR3 reads CASSRWRAAAFF. The CDR3 DNA reads as TGTGCCAGCTCTCGCTGGAGGGCGGCAGCTTTCTTT.